The clone carrying this T cell receptor beta chain came up a few times. The target antigen is unknown. A universal primer site was created by template switching, with the cDNA bearing unique molecular identifiers. MiXCR, applied by TCRdb to the 5' RACE reads, yields one record per CDR3 protein. This table has around 1.7 million distinct CDR3 sequences, around 29% appearing once. The source of the sample is a study of identical twins. V lost 7 bases to trimming and J lost 5 bases; unmatched junction nucleotides: 9. Germline V gene data show CDR1 as ENHRY and CDR2 as SYGVKD. CDR3 size: 15 residues. Findings and caveats of the study: Conclusions relied on cross-sectional statistical analysis, not following the same donors.

This sequence was found in a newborn girl in good health. This chain connects TRBV10-3 to TRBJ2-1; TRBD1 matches at 9 bases. The sequencing sample was made of cord blood. This CDR3 reads CAINSGQGKNNEQFF. In DNA, the CDR3 is TGTGCCATCAATTCCGGACAGGGGAAAAACAATGAGCAGTTCTTC.